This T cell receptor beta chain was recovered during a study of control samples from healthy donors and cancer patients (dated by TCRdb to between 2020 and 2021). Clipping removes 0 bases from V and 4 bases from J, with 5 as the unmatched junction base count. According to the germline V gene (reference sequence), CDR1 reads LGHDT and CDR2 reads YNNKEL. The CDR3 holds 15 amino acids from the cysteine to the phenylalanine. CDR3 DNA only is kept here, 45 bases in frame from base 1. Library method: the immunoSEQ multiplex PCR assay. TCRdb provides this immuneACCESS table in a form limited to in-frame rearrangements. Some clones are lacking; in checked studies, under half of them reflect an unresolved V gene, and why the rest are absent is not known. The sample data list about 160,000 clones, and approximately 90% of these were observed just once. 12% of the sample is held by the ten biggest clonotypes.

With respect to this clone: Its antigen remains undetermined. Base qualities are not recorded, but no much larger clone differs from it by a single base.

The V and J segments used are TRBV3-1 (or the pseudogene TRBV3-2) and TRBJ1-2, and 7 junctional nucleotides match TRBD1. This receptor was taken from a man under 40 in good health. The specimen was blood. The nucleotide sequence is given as TGTGCCAGCAGCCAAGAAGGCAGGGGGATCTATGGCTACACCTTC. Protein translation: CASSQEGRGIYGYTF.